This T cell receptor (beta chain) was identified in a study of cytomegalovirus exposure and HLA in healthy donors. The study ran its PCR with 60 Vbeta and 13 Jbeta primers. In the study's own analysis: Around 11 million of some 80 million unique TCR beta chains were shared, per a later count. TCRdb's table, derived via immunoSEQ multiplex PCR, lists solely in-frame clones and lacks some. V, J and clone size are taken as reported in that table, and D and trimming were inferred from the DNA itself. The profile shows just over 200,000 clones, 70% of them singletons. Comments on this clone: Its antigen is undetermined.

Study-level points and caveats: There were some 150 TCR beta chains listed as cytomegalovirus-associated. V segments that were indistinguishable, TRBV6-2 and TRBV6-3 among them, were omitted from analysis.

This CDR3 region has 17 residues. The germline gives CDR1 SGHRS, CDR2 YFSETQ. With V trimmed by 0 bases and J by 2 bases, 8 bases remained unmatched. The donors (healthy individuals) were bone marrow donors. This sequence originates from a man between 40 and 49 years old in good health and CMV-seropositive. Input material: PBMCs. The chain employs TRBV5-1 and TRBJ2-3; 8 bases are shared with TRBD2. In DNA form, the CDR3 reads TGCGCCAGCAGCTTGGAGGGTAGCGGGGCCTACACAGATACGCAGTATTTT. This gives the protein CASSLEGSGAYTDTQYF.